This T cell receptor (beta chain) was found in a study of CD8 T cells in ankylosing spondylitis. As regards this clonotype: Its antigen remains unknown.

In making TCR beta libraries, quantitative 5'-RACE with molecular barcodes was used. TCRdb independently ran MiXCR on the 5' RACE reads; one entry per CDR3 protein. This sample carries fewer than 400,000 distinct CDR3 sequences, 7.5% to 9% of them seen once, and the ten largest clones take roughly 15%. Whole-study findings and limits: One TCR beta motif, made up of under ten highly homologous variants, appeared characteristic of ankylosing spondylitis blood. Existing reports had already noted some motif variants in reactive arthritis synovial fluid and blood. Reportedly, significant enrichment of disease-linked clones occurred in matched ankylosing spondylitis synovial fluid.

Germline lookup yields CDR1 LGHDT and CDR2 YNNKEL (reference sequence). The CDR3 sequence is 12 residues long. Between the trimmed V and J ends, which lost 1 base and 9 bases, there was a span of 7 bases. The sample taken for sequencing was blood, either unsorted or a sorted T cell fraction (not recorded which). The source of this sequence is a male donor with ankylosing spondylitis. This chain links TRBV3-1 with TRBJ2-1; D not certain. This chain's CDR3 is CASSQGGLEQFF. CDR3 sequence (DNA): TGTGCCAGCAGCCAAGGCGGTCTTGAGCAGTTCTTC.